This TCR beta chain was retrieved from a study of blood T cell repertoires in COVID-19. V was clipped by 8 bases and J by 3 bases, with 19 bases between them. Germline V gives CDR1 MNHEY, CDR2 SMNVEV (reference sequence). The CDR3 spans 15 residues. The study recruited people aged about 18 to 90 years across roughly 25 US areas. Participant-given clinical history determined each cohort assignment. Within 2 weeks before study entry, exposed participants met a COVID-19 case. In the authors' workflow: It was from reference gene primer amplification that nucleated cell counts were estimated. Profiled with immunoSEQ multiplex PCR; TCRdb holds only in-frame clones, not every one. V and J calls and clone size follow that table, whereas D and trimming were derived from the DNA. The repertoire holds about 320,000 clones, with approximately 91% as singletons.

This clonotype was obtained from a woman in her twenties or thirties who had been exposed to COVID-19. Sequenced material: PBMCs or T cells enriched from blood (not recorded which). The chain is built from TRBV27 and TRBJ1-2; no firm D call. The CDR3 DNA follows: TGTGCCAGCCGAGGACGGGTCGGGAGGGACTATGGCTACACCTTC. Residues: CASRGRVGRDYGYTF.